The T cell receptor beta chain described here comes from a study of hypomethylating agent response in myelodysplastic syndrome. Background on the study: Responders were 6 or 7 patients with complete response or hematologic improvement; roughly 5 were non-responders. Study-level points and caveats: No significant post-treatment change in richness, rarefaction diversity or clonality, across all patients or response groups.

Only in-frame clones appear in the TCRdb table, and some are missing; sequencing was by immunoSEQ multiplex PCR. The repertoire includes 3,700 or so clones, 82% of them detected once, and 5% to 5.5% sits in the top ten. This CDR3 region has 12 residues. Trimming pared 2 bases from V and 5 bases from J, leaving 5 bases between. Germline loops: CDR1 MNHEY, CDR2 SVGAGI. Note on this clone: Its target is not known.

V gene TRBV6-5 combines with J gene TRBJ2-3; D remains unclear. This material consisted of bone marrow, taken before or after starting hypomethylating agent treatment for myelodysplastic syndrome (not recorded which). This clonotype was sampled from a human donor with myelodysplastic syndrome. The CDR3 nucleotides are TGTGCCAGCAGTTACCTAGGAGATACGCAGTATTTT. This gives the protein CASSYLGDTQYF.